This T cell receptor beta chain comes out of a study of blood T cell repertoires in COVID-19. Whole-study context: Both acute and convalescent COVID-19 samples were obtained from the United States, Italy and Spain.

Germline CDR1 is SEHNR and CDR2 is FQNEAQ (reference sequence). V was clipped by 6 bases and J by 4 bases, with 24 bases between them. This CDR3 has 17 residues. The data were produced by immunoSEQ multiplex PCR, yet TCRdb's version contains in-frame clones alone and is incomplete. The table shows roughly 100,000 clones, with around 87% occurring only once. The sample consisted of peripheral blood. The rearrangement uses TRBV7-9 and TRBJ1-1; a weak D match, TRBD1 (5 bases). This sequence was found in a man aged 50 to 60 with active or convalescent COVID-19. The CDR3 DNA reads TGTGCCAGCAGGCAAACAAGAGACGGCGGGGCGGGCACTGAAGCTTTCTTT. It is translated as CASRQTRDGGAGTEAFF.